This TCR beta chain was captured by sequencing in a study of cytomegalovirus exposure and HLA in healthy donors. Both 60 Vbeta primers and 13 Jbeta primers went into the PCR. Only in-frame clones appear in the TCRdb table, and some are missing; sequencing was by immunoSEQ multiplex PCR. The sample holds a few hundred thousand clones, roughly 80% seen once. The sequenced material came from PBMCs. This clonotype was obtained from a woman aged 25 to 45 in good health and CMV-seronegative.

CDR3: CASSDSSGYNTGELFF. CDR3 bases: TGTGCCAGCAGTGACTCCTCCGGGTACAACACCGGGGAGCTGTTTTTT. V usage is TRBV6-4 and J usage is TRBJ2-2; D is ambiguous. Trimming shortened V by 0 bases and J by 2 bases, and 10 bases separated the two germline ends. The germline CDR1 and CDR2 sequences are MRHNA and SNTAGT. CDR3 length: 16 residues.